What follows are 28 T cell receptor beta chains derived from one specimen sequenced in a study of response to subunit inactivated influenza vaccine. TCRdb redid the calling of the RT-PCR reads with MiXCR, one entry per CDR3 protein. The table includes approximately 500,000 distinct CDR3 sequences, over 10% detected once. Here the sequenced sample was PBMCs from blood, taken roughly 47 days after vaccination. These receptors originate from a man aged 50 or older who received an inactivated influenza vaccine.

This clonotype turned up a few times. J is TRBJ2-1 and V is TRBV28, with 7 bases lining up with TRBD1. The CDR3 has 15 residues. Germline trimming cut 5 bases from V and 3 bases from J; bases unmatched to any gene: 7. Germline V gives CDR1 MDHEN, CDR2 SYDVKM. The CDR3 is CASSDRQGNYNEQFF. The CDR3 DNA reads as TGTGCCAGCAGTGATCGACAGGGAAACTACAATGAGCAGTTCTTC.

This clonotype was counted between two and nine times. The V call is TRBV20-1, the J call TRBJ1-1; maybe TRBD1 (5 bases). In germline, CDR1 is DFQATT, CDR2 SNEGSKA (reference sequence). The germline V and J ends were trimmed by 3 bases and 1 base, with 15 bases remaining between them. The CDR3 is 15 residues long. This CDR3 reads CSASYRQGGNTEAFF. CDR3 DNA: TGCAGTGCTAGTTATCGGCAGGGAGGGAACACTGAAGCTTTCTTT.

This chain joins TRBV5-5 and TRBJ1-6, with a possible D match to TRBD1 (5 bases). The CDR3 sequence is 17 residues long. CDR1 and CDR2 from the germline V gene are SGHKS and YYEKEE (reference sequence). V dropped 4 bases and J dropped 5 bases, with 19 bases sitting between them. As DNA, the CDR3 is TGTGCCAGCAGCCCTGGTCCCGGGACTGGCCATAATTCACCCCTCCACTTT. It encodes CASSPGPGTGHNSPLHF.

J is TRBJ2-1 and V is TRBV14; 7 bases line up with TRBD1. This CDR3 region has 14 residues. Germline-derived CDR1 and CDR2 are SGHDN and FVKESK. Germline trimming cut 4 bases from V and 8 bases from J; bases unmatched to any gene: 8. The CDR3 sequence: CASSLFRGSHEQFF. In DNA, the CDR3 is TGTGCCAGCAGCCTGTTCAGGGGGAGCCATGAGCAGTTCTTC.

V usage is TRBV7-9 and J usage is TRBJ2-3; D is unresolved. Trimming pared 8 bases from V and 0 bases from J, leaving 9 bases between. The CDR3 extends over 13 amino acids. Germline V gene sequence: CDR1 SEHNR, CDR2 FQNEAQ (reference sequence). CDR3 bases: TGTGCCAGCGTATTGATAAGCACAGATACGCAGTATTTT. This sequence encodes CASVLISTDTQYF.

This sequence joins TRBV14 and TRBJ2-3; 7 bases line up with TRBD1. CDR1 is SGHDN, CDR2 FVKESK, per germline. With V trimmed by 2 bases and J by 6 bases, 5 bases remained unmatched. The CDR3 length is 14 residues. The CDR3 region has the DNA TGTGCCAGCAGCCAAAACAGGGGATGGGATACGCAGTATTTT. Residues: CASSQNRGWDTQYF.

This chain uses TRBV27 with TRBJ1-2, with D possibly TRBD1 on 5 matching bases. V shed 8 bases and J shed 8 bases, with 15 bases lying between them. CDR1 and CDR2 from the germline V gene are MNHEY and SMNVEV (reference sequence). There are 12 residues in the CDR3. The CDR3 region has the DNA TGTGCCAGCGCGTCGGGGGGTTTCGGCTACACCTTC. Translated: CASASGGFGYTF.

This rearrangement joins TRBV2 to TRBJ1-2, with 8 bases identical to TRBD1. The CDR3 has 15 residues. Germline trimming cut 3 bases from V and 4 bases from J; bases unmatched to any gene: 7. Looked up from germline, CDR1 is SNHLY and CDR2 is FYNNEI. CDR3 region: CASSDARTGLYGYTF. CDR3 DNA sequence: TGTGCCAGCAGTGATGCCAGGACAGGGCTCTATGGCTACACCTTC. Full variable domain (remainder filled in from reference TRBV2 and TRBJ1-2): EPEVTQTPSHQVTQMGQEVILRCVPISNHLYFYWYRQILGQKVEFLVSFYNNEISEKSEIFDDQFSVERPDGSNFTLKIRSTKLEDSAMYFCASSDARTGLYGYTFGSGTRLTVV.

The genes are TRBV27 and TRBJ2-1, with 7 bases lining up with TRBD2. The CDR3 runs to 16 residues. V lost 0 bases and J lost 7; bases outside the gene matches: 9. Per the germline V gene, CDR1 is MNHEY and CDR2 is SMNVEV (reference sequence). CDR3 nucleotide sequence: TGTGCCAGCAGTTTATCGTTCGGACTAGTCTGGAATGAGCAGTTCTTC. This gives the protein CASSLSFGLVWNEQFF.

The table lists this clonotype with a few counts. The chain recombines TRBV20-1 with TRBJ2-7; weak D call: TRBD2 (5 bases). Trimming pared 0 bases from V and 2 bases from J, leaving 17 bases between. In germline, CDR1 is DFQATT, CDR2 SNEGSKA (reference sequence). The CDR3 length is 16 residues. The CDR3 loop is CSARDDMWERAYEQYF. The CDR3 DNA reads TGCAGTGCTAGAGACGATATGTGGGAGAGGGCCTACGAGCAGTACTTC.

In DNA form, the CDR3 reads TGTGCCAGCAGTGATCCGGGACGGACTGAAGCTTTCTTT. Protein sequence: CASSDPGRTEAFF. The chain is built from TRBV6-6 and TRBJ1-1, with D possibly TRBD1 on 5 matching bases. There are 13 residues in the CDR3. The V end was cut by 5 bases, the J end by 5 bases, with 12 bases between. The germline CDR1 and CDR2 sequences are MNHNY and SVGAGI (reference sequence).

This chain uses TRBV4-2 with TRBJ2-1; unclear D gene. CDR1 is LGHNA and CDR2 is YNFKEQ in the germline V gene. CDR3 size: 14 residues. V was clipped by 4 bases and J by 1 base, with 8 bases between them. In DNA, the CDR3 is TGTGCCAGCAGCCCCACCCCTTCCTACAATGAGCAGTTCTTC. Translated: CASSPTPSYNEQFF.

The chain has TRBV5-6 and TRBJ1-1; TRBD1 aligns across 8 bases. CDR1 SGHDT and CDR2 YYEEEE come from the germline V gene. The CDR3 loop spans 15 amino acids. The V segment lost 4 bases and the J segment 5 bases; nucleotides outside the gene matches: 10. CDR3 protein: CASSPRGHRRTEAFF. CDR3 bases: TGTGCCAGCAGCCCCAGGGGGCATCGGCGGACTGAAGCTTTCTTT.

The table lists this clonotype with a few counts. This rearrangement joins TRBV20-1 to TRBJ1-1; D not resolved. The germline V gene has CDR1 DFQATT and CDR2 SNEGSKA (reference sequence). The V gene lost 0 bases and the J gene lost 1 base, with 9 bases spanning the gap. The CDR3 is made up of 14 amino acids. CDR3 residues: CSARDEEGNTEAFF. In DNA, the CDR3 is TGCAGTGCTAGAGACGAGGAAGGGAACACTGAAGCTTTCTTT.

The V call is TRBV19, the J call TRBJ2-6; no clear D. The V and J ends lost 7 bases and 0 bases respectively, with 10 bases between them. The CDR3 contains 15 residues. Germline lookup yields CDR1 LNHDA and CDR2 SQIVND (reference sequence). Here the CDR3 reads CASKVGPSGANVLTF. The DNA of the CDR3 is TGTGCCAGTAAGGTCGGACCCTCTGGGGCCAACGTCCTGACTTTC.

This clonotype appeared a few times. The CDR3 region is CASSQEVPSYNEQFF. In DNA, the CDR3 is TGCGCCAGCAGCCAAGAGGTCCCCTCCTACAATGAGCAGTTCTTC. This sequence joins TRBV4-3 and TRBJ2-1; D not certain. V was cut by 0 bases and J by 0 bases, with 6 bases left in between. The CDR3 is made up of 15 amino acids. CDR1 is LGHNA, CDR2 YSLEER, per germline.

The rearrangement uses TRBV29-1 and TRBJ2-1, with D tentatively TRBD2 (5 bases). Trimming took 4 bases from V and 8 from J, leaving 12 bases between them. Germline V gene sequence: CDR1 SQVTM, CDR2 ANQGSEA. This CDR3 comprises 12 residues. The CDR3, as DNA: TGCAGCGTTGCCGGCCTAGCTGATGAGCAGTTCTTC. It encodes CSVAGLADEQFF.

This clonotype was picked up many times. The genes are TRBV27 and TRBJ1-1, with D possibly TRBD1 on 6 matching bases. V lost 1 base and J 4 bases, leaving 7 bases between the germline ends. Germline assignment: CDR1 MNHEY and CDR2 SMNVEV (reference sequence). The CDR3 runs to 13 residues. The CDR3 DNA reads TGTGCCAGCAGTTTATTCAGGGGCACTGAAGCTTTCTTT. Translating gives CASSLFRGTEAFF.

This clonotype was seen a handful of times. The V call is TRBV7-2, the J call TRBJ2-7, with 8 bases that match TRBD1. Germline V lookup: CDR1 SGHTA, CDR2 FQGNSA. The CDR3 length is 15 residues. Germline trimming cut 3 bases from V and 3 bases from J; bases unmatched to any gene: 7. DNA of the CDR3: TGTGCCAGCAGCTTCCAGGGGACAGGAGACTACGAGCAGTACTTC. Translating it yields CASSFQGTGDYEQYF. Looking up the rest from reference TRBV7-2 and TRBJ2-7 gives the full variable domain: GAGVSQSPSNKVTEKGKDVELRCDPISGHTALYWYRQSLGQGLEFLIYFQGNSAPDKSGLPSDRFSAERTGGSVSTLTIQRTQQEDSAVYLCASSFQGTGDYEQYFGPGTRLTVT.

This clonotype was picked up many times. The chain uses TRBV20-1 and TRBJ2-6; TRBD2 is a possible D gene (6 bases). The V gene lost 1 base and the J gene lost 2 bases, with 15 bases spanning the gap. Germline assignment: CDR1 DFQATT and CDR2 SNEGSKA (reference sequence). The CDR3 is 17 amino acids. The DNA of the CDR3 is TGCAGTGCTAGAGGATCTGGGGGGTACCCTGGGGCCAACGTCCTGACTTTC. It codes for CSARGSGGYPGANVLTF.

This clonotype was counted at least ten times. Mismatch with germline at one junction end may stem from a read error. This chain links TRBV4-3 with TRBJ2-2; no firm D call. This CDR3 has 15 residues. Germline V gene data show CDR1 as LGHNA and CDR2 as YSLEER. CDR3 nucleotides: TGTGCCAGCAGCCAGGACCGAGCGAACACCGGGGAGCTGTTTTTT. Encoded protein: CASSQDRANTGELFF.

This clonotype was seen more than once but under ten times. The chain employs TRBV5-1 and TRBJ2-5; 8 bases are shared with TRBD1. Trimming at V came to 4 bases and at J to 1 base, leaving 6 bases not matched to a gene. CDR1 is SGHRS and CDR2 is YFSETQ in the germline V gene. The CDR3 spans 15 residues. CDR3 nucleotide sequence: TGCGCCAGCAGCCCGGGACAGGCCGGCCAAGAGACCCAGTACTTC. This translates into CASSPGQAGQETQYF.

This clonotype was observed many times. The rearrangement uses TRBV5-1 and TRBJ1-1; 11 bases are a match to TRBD1. Germline V gene lookup returns CDR1 SGHRS and CDR2 YFSETQ. The CDR3 runs to 14 residues. V shed 4 bases, J shed 5 bases, and the junction held 4 bases outside the gene matches. CDR3 nucleotides: TGCGCCAGCAGCCCGGGACAGGGGGGGACTGAAGCTTTCTTT. Its translation is CASSPGQGGTEAFF.

This clonotype was seen ten or more times. One end of the junction varies from germline; a read error may be responsible. V gene TRBV5-1 combines with J gene TRBJ2-5, with a possible D match to TRBD1 (6 bases). Germline V gives CDR1 SGHRS, CDR2 YFSETQ. The CDR3 extends over 13 amino acids. CDR3 DNA sequence: TGTGCCAGCAGTTTAGGACAGCAGGAGACCCAGTACTTC. This encodes CASSLGQQETQYF. Based on the CDR3 plus reference TRBV5-1 and TRBJ2-5, the full variable domain is KAGVTQTPRYLIKTRGQQVTLSCSPISGHRSVSWYQQTPGQGLQFLFEYFSETQRNKGNFPGRFSGRQFSNSRSEMNVSTLELGDSALYLCASSLGQQETQYFGPGTRLLVL.

This clonotype was counted many times. The V call is TRBV7-9, the J call TRBJ1-4; no clear D. The germline CDR1 and CDR2 sequences are SEHNR and FQNEAQ (reference sequence). This CDR3 comprises 13 residues. V was shortened by 4 bases and J by 1 base, with 4 bases between the two germline ends. The CDR3 here is CASSSRTNEKLFF. CDR3 nucleotides: TGTGCCAGCAGCTCCAGAACTAATGAAAAACTGTTTTTT.

This chain links TRBV24-1 with TRBJ2-1; 7 bases agree with TRBD1. V trimming: 0 bases; J trimming: 0 bases; junction bases outside the gene matches: 13. This CDR3 is 20 amino acids long. The germline gives CDR1 KGHDR, CDR2 SFDVKD. The CDR3 spells CATSDLGGTELRSSYNEQFF. The CDR3 nucleotides are TGTGCCACCAGTGATTTGGGTGGGACAGAGCTAAGGAGCTCCTACAATGAGCAGTTCTTC.

This sequence joins TRBV6-1 and TRBJ2-5; TRBD2 agrees at 9 bases. The CDR3 has 15 residues. Trimming at V came to 0 bases and at J to 4 bases, leaving 3 bases not matched to a gene. The V gene's germline CDR1 is MNHNS and CDR2 SASEGT. The CDR3 loop reads CASSEAELAGETQYF. In DNA form, the CDR3 reads TGTGCCAGCAGTGAAGCTGAACTAGCGGGAGAGACCCAGTACTTC.

The chain couples TRBV5-1 to TRBJ1-2; D is undetermined. The V end was cut by 4 bases, the J end by 8 bases, with 18 bases between. The CDR3 is made up of 14 amino acids. The germline V gene encodes CDR1 SGHRS and CDR2 YFSETQ. The CDR3 coding sequence is TGCGCCAGCAGCGGTGGAGGACTGCGTGCGGGCTACACCTTC. It specifies CASSGGGLRAGYTF.